Listed below are T cell receptor beta chains from one sample, sequenced in a study of persistence of HIV-infected CD4 T cells. Method: immunoSEQ multiplex PCR; TCRdb's copy keeps in-frame clones and lacks some. There are tens of thousands of clones in the sample; 82% occur only once, and 5% to 7% lies in the top ten. No antigen has been assigned to these receptors. Sequences were derived from CD4+ T cells sorted from PBMCs after roughly 18-hour stimulation, sampled from a patient who received antiretroviral therapy. These receptor sequences come from an adult woman with HIV who was CMV-seropositive. CDR3s include the opening cysteine and the closing phenylalanine or tryptophan. A D gene is named only where the DNA matches it firmly. Size is stated for part of the rows, as once, few or many counts, or as a class when the clone is expanded.

CDR3nt: TGCGCCAGCAGCTCAGGCCCAGGGGGCAGCGCTGGGGCCAACGTCCTGACTTTC
CDR3aa: CASSSGPGGSAGANVLTF
abundance: NA
d_gene: TRBD1
v_gene: TRBV5-1
j_gene: TRBJ2-6

CDR3nt: TGTGCCATCAGTGATAGGCAGAATAGCAATCAGCCCCAGCATTTT
CDR3aa: CAISDRQNSNQPQHF
abundance: once
d_gene: NA
v_gene: TRBV10-3
j_gene: TRBJ1-5

CDR3nt: TGTGCCAGCAGTTTCCAGGGGGCCTACAATGAGCAGTTCTTC
CDR3aa: CASSFQGAYNEQFF
abundance: NA
d_gene: TRBD1
v_gene: TRBV28
j_gene: TRBJ2-1

CDR3nt: TGTGCCAGCAGCTATTACAACAGGAGGAGCACAGATACGCAGTATTTT
CDR3aa: CASSYYNRRSTDTQYF
abundance: NA
d_gene: NA
v_gene: TRBV5-4
j_gene: TRBJ2-3

CDR3nt: TGTGCCAGCAGCTGGGGGGGTGGACTAGCGACTAGCACAGATACGCAGTATTTT
CDR3aa: CASSWGGGLATSTDTQYF
abundance: NA
d_gene: TRBD2
v_gene: TRBV5-4
j_gene: TRBJ2-3

CDR3nt: TGTGCCAGCAGTTTAGCGGGGCCCCGCTCCTACGAGCAGTACTTC
CDR3aa: CASSLAGPRSYEQYF
abundance: NA
d_gene: TRBD2
v_gene: TRBV25-1
j_gene: TRBJ2-7

CDR3nt: TGTGCCAGCAGCTTAAAGTTCCTCTACGAGCAGTACTTC
CDR3aa: CASSLKFLYEQYF
abundance: NA
d_gene: NA
v_gene: TRBV7-2
j_gene: TRBJ2-7

CDR3nt: TGTGCCAGCAGCCAGGGGGCGAGCACTGAAGCTTTCTTT
CDR3aa: CASSQGASTEAFF
abundance: NA
d_gene: NA
v_gene: TRBV3-1/TRBV3-2
j_gene: TRBJ1-1

CDR3nt: TGTGCCAGCAGTGACGCCCGACAGGGCGGTGACGAGCAGTACTTC
CDR3aa: CASSDARQGGDEQYF
abundance: NA
d_gene: TRBD1
v_gene: TRBV6-4
j_gene: TRBJ2-7

CDR3nt: TGTGCCAGTAGGGGTGGGACAGGGGTCATGAGAAGCAATCAGCCCCAGCATTTT
CDR3aa: CASRGGTGVMRSNQPQHF
abundance: NA
d_gene: TRBD1
v_gene: TRBV19
j_gene: TRBJ1-5

CDR3nt: TGTGCCAGCAGTTTATTGGGCGGAGCGACAGCTAATCAGCCCCAGCATTTT
CDR3aa: CASSLLGGATANQPQHF
abundance: NA
d_gene: NA
v_gene: TRBV28
j_gene: TRBJ1-5

CDR3nt: TGTGCCAGCAGCGAACCGGGACAGTACTACGAGCAGTACTTC
CDR3aa: CASSEPGQYYEQYF
abundance: NA
d_gene: TRBD1
v_gene: TRBV6-6
j_gene: TRBJ2-7

CDR3nt: TGTGCCAGCAGTTTTGGGAACACCGGGGAGCTGTTTTTT
CDR3aa: CASSFGNTGELFF
abundance: NA
d_gene: NA
v_gene: TRBV12-3/TRBV12-4
j_gene: TRBJ2-2

CDR3nt: TGTGCCGAAAAAGACAGGGATAATGAAAAACTGTTTTTT
CDR3aa: CAEKDRDNEKLFF
abundance: NA
d_gene: TRBD1
v_gene: TRBV2
j_gene: TRBJ1-4

CDR3nt: TGTGCCACCAGTGGGGCTAGCGGGAGGGTAACAGATACGCAGTATTTT
CDR3aa: CATSGASGRVTDTQYF
abundance: NA
d_gene: TRBD2
v_gene: TRBV24-1
j_gene: TRBJ2-3

CDR3nt: TGTGCCAGCAGCCAGGGTGGAAACACCATATATTTT
CDR3aa: CASSQGGNTIYF
abundance: NA
d_gene: NA
v_gene: TRBV6-6
j_gene: TRBJ1-3

CDR3nt: TGCGCCAGCAGCTCGGGACAGGGGAACACTGAAGCTTTCTTT
CDR3aa: CASSSGQGNTEAFF
abundance: NA
d_gene: TRBD1
v_gene: TRBV5-1
j_gene: TRBJ1-1

CDR3nt: TGTGCCAGCAGCAGCGACAGGAGAAGCTACGAGCAGTACTTC
CDR3aa: CASSSDRRSYEQYF
abundance: NA
d_gene: NA
v_gene: TRBV7-9
j_gene: TRBJ2-7

CDR3nt: TGTGCCAGCAGCAAGGGACAGACTTACACTGAAGCTTTCTTT
CDR3aa: CASSKGQTYTEAFF
abundance: NA
d_gene: TRBD1
v_gene: TRBV5-8
j_gene: TRBJ1-1

CDR3nt: TGTGCCAGCAGCATAACGGGACAGGGAAGTTTAGGCTACACCTTC
CDR3aa: CASSITGQGSLGYTF
abundance: NA
d_gene: TRBD1
v_gene: TRBV27
j_gene: TRBJ1-2

CDR3nt: TGCAGCACCGATTCCGGGACTAGCGGGAGATCCCCTCTCTCCTACGAGCAGTACTTC
CDR3aa: CSTDSGTSGRSPLSYEQYF
abundance: NA
d_gene: TRBD2
v_gene: TRBV29-1
j_gene: TRBJ2-7

CDR3nt: TGTGCCAGCAGTCCAATAAAAATAATGAACACTGAAGCTTTCTTT
CDR3aa: CASSPIKIMNTEAFF
abundance: NA
d_gene: NA
v_gene: TRBV28
j_gene: TRBJ1-1

CDR3nt: TGTGCCAGCAGTTTTCCACGGAACACTGAAGCTTTCTTT
CDR3aa: CASSFPRNTEAFF
abundance: NA
d_gene: NA
v_gene: TRBV6-2/TRBV6-3
j_gene: TRBJ1-1

CDR3nt: TGTGCCAGCAGTCTAGCGGGAGTGGCAGATACGCAGTATTTT
CDR3aa: CASSLAGVADTQYF
abundance: NA
d_gene: TRBD2
v_gene: TRBV28
j_gene: TRBJ2-3

CDR3nt: TGTGCTAGTGGAGACTTGGGGCGAAACTATGGCTACACCTTC
CDR3aa: CASGDLGRNYGYTF
abundance: NA
d_gene: NA
v_gene: TRBV12-5
j_gene: TRBJ1-2

CDR3nt: TGTGCCAGCAGCTTAGAACTAACCCAGGGGACCACTGAAGCTTTCTTT
CDR3aa: CASSLELTQGTTEAFF
abundance: NA
d_gene: NA
v_gene: TRBV5-4
j_gene: TRBJ1-1